This T cell receptor (beta chain) was sequenced during a study of blood T cell repertoires in COVID-19. Looking at the study overall: Acute and convalescent COVID-19 specimens originated in the United States, Italy and Spain.

TCRdb's copy holds only in-frame clones and misses some; the assay was immunoSEQ multiplex PCR. The sample yields around 250,000 clones, around 89% seen once. The V gene lost 3 bases and the J gene lost 5 bases, with 11 bases spanning the gap. There are 14 residues in the CDR3. Germline V CDR1 and CDR2: LNHDA, SQIVND (reference sequence). The chain couples TRBV19 to TRBJ1-5; D gene unclear. Sequenced sample: PBMCs or T cells enriched from blood (not recorded which). The TCR was taken from a woman aged 40 to 50 with acute COVID-19. The CDR3 loop is CASSIMMGDQPQHF. The CDR3 nucleotides are TGTGCCAGTAGTATTATGATGGGAGATCAGCCCCAGCATTTT.